This T cell receptor (beta chain) is from a study of cytomegalovirus exposure and HLA in healthy donors. The study, taken as a whole, reports: A link between a missense DCLRE1C variant and TCR beta V- and J-gene trimming emerged from a later analysis.

This clone was detected once. Antigen unknown. Primers for the PCR totalled 60 Vbeta and 13 Jbeta. This table comes from immunoSEQ multiplex PCR, and its TCRdb copy is limited to in-frame clones, with some not included. The table includes approximately 170,000 clones, around 68% detected once. The sequencing input was PBMCs. This receptor was obtained from a middle-aged man in good health and CMV-seronegative.

CDR3 sequence (DNA): TGTGCCAGCAGTTACTCGACAGGCCTCTATGGCTACACCTTC. Its protein product is CASSYSTGLYGYTF. V and J are TRBV6-5 and TRBJ1-2; TRBD1 might be the D (6 bases). The CDR3 sequence is 14 residues long. Germline assignment: CDR1 MNHEY and CDR2 SVGAGI. V lost 0 bases and J lost 4, with 9 bases in between.